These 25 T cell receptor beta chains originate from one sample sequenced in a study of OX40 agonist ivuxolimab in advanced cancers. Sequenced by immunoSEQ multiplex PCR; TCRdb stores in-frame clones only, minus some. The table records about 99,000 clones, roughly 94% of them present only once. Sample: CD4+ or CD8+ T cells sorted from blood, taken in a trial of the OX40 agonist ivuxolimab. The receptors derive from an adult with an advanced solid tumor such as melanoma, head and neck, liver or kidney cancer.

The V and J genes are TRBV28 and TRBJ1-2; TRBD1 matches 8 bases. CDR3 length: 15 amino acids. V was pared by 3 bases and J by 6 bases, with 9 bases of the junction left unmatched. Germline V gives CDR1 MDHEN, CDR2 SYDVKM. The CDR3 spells CASSFPEQGVDGYTF. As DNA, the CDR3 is TGTGCCAGCAGTTTCCCTGAACAGGGGGTAGATGGCTACACCTTC.

CDR3 nucleotide sequence: TGTGCCACCAGCAGAGCCAGGGGAAACATCGGGATCAATGAGCAGTTCTTC. This sequence encodes CATSRARGNIGINEQFF. The V gene is TRBV15, the J gene TRBJ2-1; D might be TRBD1 (6 bases). V lost 1 base, J lost 6 bases, and 19 bases lay in between. Germline V gene lookup returns CDR1 LNHNV and CDR2 YYDKDF (reference sequence). The CDR3 consists of 17 residues.

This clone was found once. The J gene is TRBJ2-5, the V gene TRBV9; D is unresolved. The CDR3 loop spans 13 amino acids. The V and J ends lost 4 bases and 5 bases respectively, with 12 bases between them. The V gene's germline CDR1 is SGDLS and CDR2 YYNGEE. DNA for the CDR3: TGTGCCAGCAGCACCAGGAGAACGGAGACCCAGTACTTC. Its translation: CASSTRRTETQYF.

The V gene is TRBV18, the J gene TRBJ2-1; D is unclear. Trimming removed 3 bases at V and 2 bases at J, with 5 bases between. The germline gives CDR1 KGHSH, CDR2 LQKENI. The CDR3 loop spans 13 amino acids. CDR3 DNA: TGTGCCAGCTCACCCCCAGCCTACAATGAGCAGTTCTTC. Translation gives CASSPPAYNEQFF.

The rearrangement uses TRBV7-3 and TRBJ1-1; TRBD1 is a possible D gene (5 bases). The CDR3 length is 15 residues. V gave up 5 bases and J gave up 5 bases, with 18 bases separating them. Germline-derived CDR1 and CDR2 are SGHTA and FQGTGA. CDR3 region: CASSAGGKGSTEAFF. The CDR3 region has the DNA TGTGCCAGCAGCGCTGGGGGAAAGGGGTCGACTGAAGCTTTCTTT. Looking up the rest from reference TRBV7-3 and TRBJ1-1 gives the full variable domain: GAGVSQTPSNKVTEKGKYVELRCDPISGHTALYWYRQSLGQGPEFLIYFQGTGAADDSGLPNDRFFAVRPEGSVSTLKIQRTERGDSAVYLCASSAGGKGSTEAFFGQGTRLTVV.

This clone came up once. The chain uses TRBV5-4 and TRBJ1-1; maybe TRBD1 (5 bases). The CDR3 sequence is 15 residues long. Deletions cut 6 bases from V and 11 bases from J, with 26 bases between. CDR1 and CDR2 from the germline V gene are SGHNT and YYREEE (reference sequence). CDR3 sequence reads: CASNPKGGGNPTAFF. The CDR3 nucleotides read TGTGCCAGCAACCCGAAGGGCGGGGGTAATCCTACGGCTTTCTTT.

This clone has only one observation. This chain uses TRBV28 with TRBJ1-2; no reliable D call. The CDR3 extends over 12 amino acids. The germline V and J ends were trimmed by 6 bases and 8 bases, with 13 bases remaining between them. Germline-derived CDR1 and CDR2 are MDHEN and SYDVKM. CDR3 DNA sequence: TGTGCCAGCAGCCGGCAAGCGGGGGGCTACACCTTC. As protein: CASSRQAGGYTF.

The chain's CDR3 is CASSSTGAGISYNEQFF. CDR3 coding DNA: TGCGCCAGCAGCTCGACCGGGGCAGGGATCTCCTACAATGAGCAGTTCTTC. The V call is TRBV5-1, the J call TRBJ2-1, with D possibly called TRBD1 or TRBD2 (5 bases each). The germline V gene encodes CDR1 SGHRS and CDR2 YFSETQ. CDR3 length equals 17 residues. V dropped 3 bases and J dropped 0 bases, with 16 bases sitting between them. Full variable domain (missing parts from reference TRBV5-1 and TRBJ2-1): KAGVTQTPRYLIKTRGQQVTLSCSPISGHRSVSWYQQTPGQGLQFLFEYFSETQRNKGNFPGRFSGRQFSNSRSEMNVSTLELGDSALYLCASSSTGAGISYNEQFFGPGTRLTVL.

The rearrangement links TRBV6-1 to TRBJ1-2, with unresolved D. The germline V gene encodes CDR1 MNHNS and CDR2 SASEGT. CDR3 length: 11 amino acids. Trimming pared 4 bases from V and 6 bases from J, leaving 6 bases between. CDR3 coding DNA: TGTGCCAGCAGTGTTAGGGATGGCTACACCTTC. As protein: CASSVRDGYTF.

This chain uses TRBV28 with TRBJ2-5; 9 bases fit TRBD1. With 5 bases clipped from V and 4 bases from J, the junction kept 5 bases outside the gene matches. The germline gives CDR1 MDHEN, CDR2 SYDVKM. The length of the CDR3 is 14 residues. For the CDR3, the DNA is TGTGCCAGCAGTGGGACAGGGATTCCAGAGACCCAGTACTTC. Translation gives CASSGTGIPETQYF.

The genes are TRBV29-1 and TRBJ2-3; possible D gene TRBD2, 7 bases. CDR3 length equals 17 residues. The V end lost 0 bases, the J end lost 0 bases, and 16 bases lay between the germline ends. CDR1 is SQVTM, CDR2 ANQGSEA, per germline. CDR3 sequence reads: CSVEDYGGAISTDTQYF. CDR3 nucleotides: TGCAGCGTTGAAGACTATGGGGGGGCAATCAGCACAGATACGCAGTATTTT.

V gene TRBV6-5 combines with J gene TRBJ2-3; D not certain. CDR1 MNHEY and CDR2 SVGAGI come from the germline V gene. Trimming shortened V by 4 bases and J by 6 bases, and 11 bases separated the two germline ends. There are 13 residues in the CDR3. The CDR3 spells CASSSGYWDTQYF. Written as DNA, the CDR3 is TGTGCCAGCAGTTCTGGCTATTGGGATACGCAGTATTTT.

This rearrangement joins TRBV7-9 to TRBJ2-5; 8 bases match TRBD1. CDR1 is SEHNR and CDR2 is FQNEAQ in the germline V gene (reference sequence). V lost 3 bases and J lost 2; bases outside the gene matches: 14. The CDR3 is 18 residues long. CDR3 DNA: TGTGCCAGCAGCTTTGGGCAGGGGGCCTCTAGCCAACAAGAGACCCAGTACTTC. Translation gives CASSFGQGASSQQETQYF.

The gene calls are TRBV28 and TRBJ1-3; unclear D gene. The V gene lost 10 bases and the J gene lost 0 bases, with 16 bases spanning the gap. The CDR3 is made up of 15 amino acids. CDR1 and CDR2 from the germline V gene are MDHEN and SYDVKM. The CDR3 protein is CATTSAGFSGNTIYF. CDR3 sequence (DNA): TGTGCCACAACATCGGCCGGGTTCTCTGGAAACACCATATATTTT.

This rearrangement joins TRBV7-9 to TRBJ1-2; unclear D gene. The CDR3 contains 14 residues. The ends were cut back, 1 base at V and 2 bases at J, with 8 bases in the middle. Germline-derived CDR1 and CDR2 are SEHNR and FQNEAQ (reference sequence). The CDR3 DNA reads TGTGCCAGCAGCTTAGATTCAGGAAACTATGGCTACACCTTC. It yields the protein CASSLDSGNYGYTF.

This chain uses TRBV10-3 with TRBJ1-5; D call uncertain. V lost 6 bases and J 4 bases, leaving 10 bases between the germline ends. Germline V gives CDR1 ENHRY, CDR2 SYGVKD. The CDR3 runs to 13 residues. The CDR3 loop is CAIRPQENQPQHF. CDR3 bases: TGTGCCATCAGGCCCCAGGAAAATCAGCCCCAGCATTTT.

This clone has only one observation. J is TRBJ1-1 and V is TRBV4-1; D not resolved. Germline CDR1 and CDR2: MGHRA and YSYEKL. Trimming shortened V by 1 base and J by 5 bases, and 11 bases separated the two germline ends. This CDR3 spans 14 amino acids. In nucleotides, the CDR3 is TGCGCCAGCAGCCAAGGGACTGCAAAGACTGAAGCTTTCTTT. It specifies CASSQGTAKTEAFF.

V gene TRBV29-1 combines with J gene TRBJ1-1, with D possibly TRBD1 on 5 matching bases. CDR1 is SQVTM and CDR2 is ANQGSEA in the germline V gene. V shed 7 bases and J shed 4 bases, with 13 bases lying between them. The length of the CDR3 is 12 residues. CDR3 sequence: CSALGGGTEAFF. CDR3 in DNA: TGCAGCGCCCTGGGGGGGGGCACTGAAGCTTTCTTT.

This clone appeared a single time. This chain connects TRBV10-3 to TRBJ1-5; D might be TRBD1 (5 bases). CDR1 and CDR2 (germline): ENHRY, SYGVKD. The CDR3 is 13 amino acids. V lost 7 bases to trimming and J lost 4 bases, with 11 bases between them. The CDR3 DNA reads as TGTGCCATCATGGCAGGGTTAAATCAGCCCCAGCATTTT. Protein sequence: CAIMAGLNQPQHF.

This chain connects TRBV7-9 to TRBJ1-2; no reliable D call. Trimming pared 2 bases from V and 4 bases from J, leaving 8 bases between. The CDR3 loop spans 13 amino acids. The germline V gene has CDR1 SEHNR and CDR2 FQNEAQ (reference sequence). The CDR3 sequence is CASSLPGSYGYTF. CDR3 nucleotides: TGTGCCAGCAGCTTACCGGGGAGCTATGGCTACACCTTC.

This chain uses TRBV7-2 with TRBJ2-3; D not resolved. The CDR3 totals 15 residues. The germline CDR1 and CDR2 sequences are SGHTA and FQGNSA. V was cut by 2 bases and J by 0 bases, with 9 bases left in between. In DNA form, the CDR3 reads TGTGCCAGCAGCTTATTCCTAGAAAGCACAGATACGCAGTATTTT. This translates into CASSLFLESTDTQYF.

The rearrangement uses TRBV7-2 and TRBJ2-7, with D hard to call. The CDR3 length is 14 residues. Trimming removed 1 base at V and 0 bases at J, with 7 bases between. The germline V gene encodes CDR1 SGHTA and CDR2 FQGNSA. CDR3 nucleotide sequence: TGTGCCAGCAGCTTAGACAGCTACTCCTACGAGCAGTACTTC. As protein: CASSLDSYSYEQYF.

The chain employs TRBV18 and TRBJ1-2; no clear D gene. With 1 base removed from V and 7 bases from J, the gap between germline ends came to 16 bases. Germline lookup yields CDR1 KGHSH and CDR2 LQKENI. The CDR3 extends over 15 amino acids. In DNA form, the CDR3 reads TGTGCCAGCTCACCACGGATGACGGGTTACGGTGGCTACACCTTC. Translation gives CASSPRMTGYGGYTF. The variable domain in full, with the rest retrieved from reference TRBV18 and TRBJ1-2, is NAGVMQNPRHLVRRRGQEARLRCSPMKGHSHVYWYRQLPEEGLKFMVYLQKENIIDESGMPKERFSAEFPKEGPSILRIQQVVRGDSAAYFCASSPRMTGYGGYTFGSGTRLTVV.

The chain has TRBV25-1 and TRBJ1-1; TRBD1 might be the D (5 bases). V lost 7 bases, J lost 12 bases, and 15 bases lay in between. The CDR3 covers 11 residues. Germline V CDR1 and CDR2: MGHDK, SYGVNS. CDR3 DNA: TGTGCCAGCACCGCATACGAGGGGACTTTCTTT. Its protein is CASTAYEGTFF.

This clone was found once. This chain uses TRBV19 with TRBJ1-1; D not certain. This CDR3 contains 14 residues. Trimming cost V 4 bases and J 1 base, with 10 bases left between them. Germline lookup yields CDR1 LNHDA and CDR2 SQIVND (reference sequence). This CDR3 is CASSSPGPNTEAFF. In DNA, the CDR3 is TGTGCCAGTAGTAGCCCCGGGCCGAACACTGAAGCTTTCTTT.